The T cell receptor beta chain described here comes from a study of blood T cell repertoires in COVID-19. Study as a whole: Recovered Cohort 3 donors showed two negative PCRs, clearance, or symptom resolution.

Regarding this clone: This sample includes further DNA sequences coding for the same CDR3.

The germline V and J ends were trimmed by 3 bases and 1 base, with 6 bases remaining between them. This CDR3 spans 13 amino acids. Per germline, CDR1 KGHSH and CDR2 LQKENI. Profiling relied on immunoSEQ multiplex PCR, and the TCRdb table lists in-frame clones only, not all of them. This table has under 150,000 clones, 75% to 90% appearing once. The rearrangement joins TRBV18 to TRBJ2-5; D remains ambiguous. Sequencing was done on a sample of PBMCs or T cells enriched from blood (not recorded which). This TCR was sampled from a man aged 50 to 60 in a cohort exposed to, infected with or recovered from COVID-19 (not recorded which). The CDR3 here is CASSPGLQETQYF. In DNA form, the CDR3 reads TGTGCCAGCTCACCTGGCCTCCAAGAGACCCAGTACTTC.